This TCR beta chain was identified in a study of cytomegalovirus exposure and HLA in healthy donors. Overall study findings and caveats: Most TCR sequences were uncommon, yet certain public TCRs appeared in many donors. Cytomegalovirus-associated status was assigned to approximately 160 TCR beta chains. According to reports, the classifier identified cytomegalovirus status with high specificity and sensitivity.

Sequencing used immunoSEQ multiplex PCR; TCRdb keeps in-frame clones, though not all of them. The table lists about 60,000 clones, around 95% of them singletons. A roughly 120-subject validation cohort, separate from the roughly 670-subject first cohort, supplied the donors. Regarding this clone: Antigen specificity is unknown.

Trimming took 1 base from V and 7 from J, leaving 11 bases between them. Per the germline V gene, CDR1 is SGHAT and CDR2 is FQNNGV. The CDR3 length is 14 residues. The chain links TRBV11-2 to TRBJ1-5, with D possibly being TRBD1 (5 bases). Input material: PBMCs. The clonotype originates from a young woman in good health and CMV-seropositive. The DNA of the CDR3 is TGTGCCAGCAGCTTAGGGGGGGGTGACCAGCCCCAGCATTTT. Translated, it gives CASSLGGGDQPQHF.